Presented here are 16 T cell receptor beta chains from one specimen sequenced in a study of T cells in narcolepsy. Only in-frame clones appear in the TCRdb table, and some are missing; sequencing was by immunoSEQ multiplex PCR. The sample contains around 25,000 clones, more than 75% of which appear only once. Sequences were obtained from memory (CD45RA-) CD4+ T cells from blood. These receptors came from a human donor in good health.

The rearrangement links TRBV5-6 to TRBJ1-5, with D tentatively TRBD1 (5 bases). V gave up 0 bases and J gave up 3 bases, with 10 bases separating them. Germline V CDR1 and CDR2: SGHDT, YYEEEE. The CDR3 is 15 amino acids. In DNA, the CDR3 is TGTGCCAGCAGCTTGGCAGGGACGCTCAATCAGCCCCAGCATTTT. It is translated as CASSLAGTLNQPQHF.

The chain recombines TRBV28 with TRBJ2-7, with 7 bases that match TRBD1. V lost 6 bases and J lost 5; bases outside the gene matches: 7. CDR1 MDHEN and CDR2 SYDVKM come from the germline V gene. The CDR3 sequence is 13 residues long. CDR3 loop: CASRRAGGHEQYF. The CDR3 nucleotides read TGTGCCAGCAGAAGGGCAGGGGGACACGAGCAGTACTTC.

The rearrangement links TRBV6-6 to TRBJ2-7, with 8 bases fitting TRBD2. Germline V gene lookup returns CDR1 MNHNY and CDR2 SVGAGI (reference sequence). Germline trimming cut 6 bases from V and 6 bases from J; bases unmatched to any gene: 13. The CDR3 runs to 15 residues. The CDR3: CASSPGGAGGLEQYF. In DNA form, the CDR3 reads TGTGCCAGCAGCCCGGGAGGGGCGGGAGGACTCGAGCAGTACTTC.

The chain has TRBV6-5 and TRBJ1-2, with D perhaps TRBD1 (6 bases). Germline assignment: CDR1 MNHEY and CDR2 SVGAGI. V lost 2 bases, J lost 4 bases, and 14 bases lay in between. This CDR3 is 15 amino acids long. The CDR3 protein is CASSYDRTVGYGYTF. CDR3 coding DNA: TGTGCCAGCAGTTACGACAGGACGGTTGGCTATGGCTACACCTTC.

The chain has TRBV30 and TRBJ1-1; D might be TRBD1 (5 bases). Germline V gene data show CDR1 as GTSNPN and CDR2 as SVGIG (reference sequence). CDR3 length: 17 residues. V was shortened by 2 bases and J by 3 bases, with 22 bases between the two germline ends. The CDR3 nucleotides read TGTGCCTGGAGTCCGCAGGGTTTTCGCCCGAGGGACACTGAAGCTTTCTTT. As protein: CAWSPQGFRPRDTEAFF.

The chain links TRBV10-2 to TRBJ1-3; 8 positions agree with TRBD1. Germline CDR1 is WSHSY and CDR2 is SAAADI. CDR3 length: 13 amino acids. The junction had 0 bases not matched to a gene; V was cut back by 4 bases and J by 4 bases. The CDR3 spells CASSGQGGNTIYF. CDR3 nucleotides: TGCGCCAGCAGTGGACAGGGGGGAAACACCATATATTTT.

The chain joins TRBV6-1 to TRBJ1-4, with D perhaps TRBD1 (5 bases). The germline V and J ends were trimmed by 5 bases and 5 bases, with 15 bases remaining between them. CDR3 length: 15 residues. CDR1 is MNHNS and CDR2 is SASEGT in the germline V gene. The CDR3 loop reads CASSPGADGNEKLFF. The CDR3 bases are TGTGCCAGCAGTCCCGGGGCCGACGGGAATGAAAAACTGTTTTTT.

The V gene is TRBV5-4, the J gene TRBJ2-1, with D perhaps matching TRBD1 or TRBD2 (8 bases each). Germline values: CDR1 SGHNT, CDR2 YYREEE (reference sequence). The V gene lost 4 bases and the J gene lost 5 bases, with 19 bases spanning the gap. The CDR3 has 16 amino acids. The CDR3 region is CASSLELAGQDNEQFF. The CDR3 nucleotides read TGTGCCAGCAGCCTAGAATTAGCGGGACAGGACAATGAGCAGTTCTTC.

The chain recombines TRBV2 with TRBJ2-7; D perhaps matches TRBD1 (5 bases). This CDR3 contains 15 residues. V was pared by 7 bases and J by 1 base, with 17 bases between. The germline V gene has CDR1 SNHLY and CDR2 FYNNEI. The DNA for the CDR3 is TGTGCCAGCACCTCTGACAGTAGGATTTCCTACGAGCAGTACTTC. As protein: CASTSDSRISYEQYF. The full variable domain, completed using reference TRBV2 and TRBJ2-7, is EPEVTQTPSHQVTQMGQEVILRCVPISNHLYFYWYRQILGQKVEFLVSFYNNEISEKSEIFDDQFSVERPDGSNFTLKIRSTKLEDSAMYFCASTSDSRISYEQYFGPGTRLTVT.

To note about this clone: One junction end does not reproduce the germline sequence, and a read error may be involved. V gene TRBV19 combines with J gene TRBJ2-7, with 12 bases identical to TRBD2. The germline V gene has CDR1 LNHDA and CDR2 SQIVND (reference sequence). This CDR3 comprises 16 residues. Here the CDR3 DNA reads TGCACCTACCTAGCGGGAGGGCCGGGGGCTACGGGGGAGCAGTACTTC. It translates to CTYLAGGPGATGEQYF.

The chain employs TRBV29-1 and TRBJ2-7; D is unclear. Germline CDR1 and CDR2: SQVTM and ANQGSEA. Trimming shortened V by 4 bases and J by 6 bases, and 7 bases separated the two germline ends. The CDR3 spans 10 residues. CDR3 sequence (DNA): TGCAGCGTTGGCGAGGCCGAGCAGTACTTC. Translating gives CSVGEAEQYF.

The chain couples TRBV2 to TRBJ1-2, with D uncertain. Germline V gene data show CDR1 as SNHLY and CDR2 as FYNNEI. The CDR3 is made up of 15 amino acids. V lost 1 base to trimming and J lost 4 bases, with 13 bases between them. CDR3: CASSEGFRTVYGYTF. The CDR3 DNA is TGTGCCAGCAGTGAAGGATTCAGGACGGTCTATGGCTACACCTTC.

The chain joins TRBV2 to TRBJ2-5, with a weak D call TRBD1 (5 bases). V lost 7 bases and J lost 5, with 8 bases in between. Per the germline V gene, CDR1 is SNHLY and CDR2 is FYNNEI. This CDR3 spans 11 amino acids. The CDR3 coding sequence is TGTGCCAGCAACAGGCGGGAGACCCAGTACTTC. It yields the protein CASNRRETQYF.

V usage is TRBV7-9 and J usage is TRBJ1-6, with D perhaps TRBD1 (5 bases). The V gene lost 5 bases and the J gene lost 7 bases, with 15 bases spanning the gap. Germline CDR1 reads SEHNR; CDR2 reads FQNEAQ (reference sequence). The CDR3 has 15 amino acids. The CDR3 spells CASSPPDWGNSPLHF. As DNA, the CDR3 is TGTGCCAGCAGCCCACCCGATTGGGGGAATTCACCCCTCCACTTT.

This clone was counted once. This chain links TRBV28 with TRBJ2-1, with 10 bases aligning to TRBD2. Germline values: CDR1 MDHEN, CDR2 SYDVKM. The CDR3 spans 15 residues. Trimming removed 6 bases from V and 3 bases from J; junction bases left unmatched: 5. CDR3 in DNA: TGTGCCAGCAGCCCGACTAGCGGGTTCTACAATGAGCAGTTCTTC. Its protein product is CASSPTSGFYNEQFF.

V is TRBV7-3 and J is TRBJ2-7; D gene uncertain. The germline V gene encodes CDR1 SGHTA and CDR2 FQGTGA. V dropped 1 base and J dropped 5 bases, with 9 bases sitting between them. This CDR3 contains 13 residues. The CDR3 region is CASSLREGNEQYF. The CDR3 region has the DNA TGTGCCAGCAGCTTAAGAGAAGGGAACGAGCAGTACTTC.